This T cell receptor (beta chain) was found in a study of OX40 agonist ivuxolimab in advanced cancers. Study-wide results and limits: The specificity for antigen of the expanded peripheral T cells was not determined.

This clone has a single count. Its target is unknown. This CDR3 region has 13 residues. With 5 bases removed from V and 0 bases from J, the gap between germline ends came to 7 bases. The V gene's germline CDR1 is SGHVS and CDR2 FQNEAQ. Libraries were prepared by immunoSEQ multiplex PCR; TCRdb keeps only in-frame clonotypes and omits some of them. The sample includes over 55,000 clones, under 90% seen only once; the top ten take over 2%. The source is an adult with an advanced solid tumor such as melanoma, head and neck, liver or kidney cancer. The V gene is TRBV7-8, the J gene TRBJ1-1; no firm D call. The source was CD4+ or CD8+ T cells sorted from blood, collected in a trial of the OX40 agonist ivuxolimab. This chain's CDR3 is CASSQALNTEAFF. The CDR3 nucleotides are TGTGCCAGCAGCCAGGCCTTGAACACTGAAGCTTTCTTT. Supplemented by reference TRBV7-8 and TRBJ1-1, the full variable domain reads GAGVSQSPRYKVAKRGQDVALRCDPISGHVSLFWYQQALGQGPEFLTYFQNEAQLDKSGLPSDRFFAERPEGSVSTLKIQRTQQEDSAVYLCASSQALNTEAFFGQGTRLTVV.